This passage covers 20 T cell receptor beta chains from one sample sequenced in a study of PD-1 blockade in classical Hodgkin lymphoma. TCRdb keeps only in-frame clones here, not all; method: immunoSEQ multiplex PCR. The table lists tens of thousands of clones, 89% of them singletons. Brentuximab vedotin exposure varied among the patients, all of whom had relapsed after autologous stem cell transplantation. Here the sequenced sample was peripheral blood mononuclear cells (PBMCs), taken at baseline. These receptors all come from a human donor with classical Hodgkin lymphoma.

The V and J genes are TRBV19 and TRBJ2-7; D is unclear. This CDR3 spans 18 amino acids. Germline-derived CDR1 and CDR2 are LNHDA and SQIVND (reference sequence). Trimming shortened V by 2 bases and J by 0 bases, and 20 bases separated the two germline ends. The CDR3 DNA reads as TGTGCCAGTAGTATAAATTTCGTCACGGCGAGAAGCTCCTACGAGCAGTACTTC. Translating gives CASSINFVTARSSYEQYF.

The rearrangement joins TRBV18 to TRBJ2-3; 12 bases are shared with TRBD2. With V trimmed by 2 bases and J by 5 bases, 8 bases remained unmatched. This CDR3 comprises 17 residues. Germline V gene sequence: CDR1 KGHSH, CDR2 LQKENI. The CDR3 loop reads CASSPRPPSGREDTQYF. CDR3 bases: TGTGCCAGCTCACCAAGGCCTCCTAGCGGGAGGGAAGATACGCAGTATTTT.

This clone appeared a single time. CDR3 residues: CAWSVSWVLEQPQHF. CDR3 sequence (DNA): TGTGCCTGGAGTGTCTCTTGGGTTCTAGAACAGCCCCAGCATTTT. The rearrangement uses TRBV30 and TRBJ1-5; no clear D gene. V was clipped by 0 bases and J by 7 bases, with 16 bases between them. In germline, CDR1 is GTSNPN, CDR2 SVGIG (reference sequence). CDR3 length: 15 residues.

The rearrangement joins TRBV15 to TRBJ1-1; the D gene is possibly TRBD1 (5 bases). Germline assignment: CDR1 LNHNV and CDR2 YYDKDF (reference sequence). This CDR3 contains 14 residues. Trimming removed 1 base from V and 6 bases from J, with 12 bases in between. The CDR3 sequence: CATSRALKGAEAFF. CDR3 sequence (DNA): TGTGCCACCAGCAGAGCACTCAAAGGGGCTGAAGCTTTCTTT.

The rearrangement links TRBV4-3 to TRBJ2-7, with 15 bases lining up with TRBD2. V lost 4 bases, J lost 3 bases, and 4 bases stayed unmatched. Germline V CDR1 and CDR2: LGHNA, YSLEER. The CDR3 extends over 16 amino acids. Here the CDR3 reads CASSPGLAGGNYEQYF. The CDR3 DNA follows: TGCGCCAGCAGCCCGGGACTAGCGGGAGGAAACTACGAGCAGTACTTC.

This chain connects TRBV29-1 to TRBJ1-1; maybe TRBD1 (5 bases). This CDR3 is 13 amino acids long. Trimming took 2 bases from V and 0 from J, leaving 7 bases between them. The germline V gene has CDR1 SQVTM and CDR2 ANQGSEA. CDR3 amino acids: CSVENRLNTEAFF. The CDR3 DNA sequence: TGCAGCGTTGAAAACAGGTTGAACACTGAAGCTTTCTTT. The whole variable domain, remainder taken from reference TRBV29-1 and TRBJ1-1, is SAVISQKPSRDICQRGTSLTIQCQVDSQVTMMFWYRQQPGQSLTLIATANQGSEATYESGFVIDKFPISRPNLTFSTLTVSNMSPEDSSIYLCSVENRLNTEAFFGQGTRLTVV.

The genes are TRBV4-1 and TRBJ1-5; D is uncertain. The CDR3 loop spans 17 amino acids. Deletions cut 5 bases from V and 1 base from J, with 18 bases between. Per germline, CDR1 MGHRA and CDR2 YSYEKL. The CDR3 sequence is CASSKQPAILSNQPQHF. The CDR3 DNA follows: TGCGCCAGCAGCAAACAACCGGCCATTCTGAGCAATCAGCCCCAGCATTTT.

This rearrangement joins TRBV27 to TRBJ2-7; no definite D call. The CDR3 runs to 14 residues. CDR1 and CDR2 (germline): MNHEY, SMNVEV (reference sequence). The V end lost 6 bases, the J end lost 0 bases, and 12 bases lay between the germline ends. This CDR3 is CASRVAYASYEQYF. The CDR3 coding sequence is TGTGCCAGCAGGGTCGCTTATGCCTCCTACGAGCAGTACTTC.

The chain has TRBV5-6 and TRBJ2-4; no reliable D call. Trimming shortened V by 3 bases and J by 2 bases, and 12 bases separated the two germline ends. CDR1 and CDR2 from the germline V gene are SGHDT and YYEEEE. The CDR3 runs to 15 residues. CDR3 bases: TGTGCCAGCAGCTCATGGCGTGGGTCCAAAAACATTCAGTACTTC. This sequence encodes CASSSWRGSKNIQYF. Together with reference TRBV5-6 and TRBJ2-4, the CDR3 gives the full variable domain: DAGVTQSPTHLIKTRGQQVTLRCSPKSGHDTVSWYQQALGQGPQFIFQYYEEEERQRGNFPDRFSGHQFPNYSSELNVNALLLGDSALYLCASSSWRGSKNIQYFGAGTRLSVL.

This clone occurred once. J is TRBJ2-7 and V is TRBV6-1; 8 bases match TRBD1. Germline CDR1 is MNHNS and CDR2 is SASEGT. Losses at the gene ends were 5 bases for V and 1 base for J; bases not matched to a gene: 4. The CDR3 totals 14 residues. CDR3 sequence (DNA): TGTGCCAGCAGTCCCCGGGACAGGTCCTACGAGCAGTACTTC. Amino acid sequence: CASSPRDRSYEQYF.

The rearrangement uses TRBV5-4 and TRBJ2-7; 8 bases agree with TRBD2. Germline CDR1 and CDR2: SGHNT and YYREEE (reference sequence). The J segment lost 0 bases and the V segment lost 4 bases, leaving 9 bases of the junction unmatched. The length of the CDR3 is 16 residues. CDR3 nucleotides: TGTGCCAGCAGCCCCCTCGGGGGGGAAAGCTCCTACGAGCAGTACTTC. Amino acids: CASSPLGGESSYEQYF.

V is TRBV15 and J is TRBJ2-5, with 11 bases aligning to TRBD1. Germline trimming cut 4 bases from V and 4 bases from J; bases unmatched to any gene: 5. Per the germline V gene, CDR1 is LNHNV and CDR2 is YYDKDF (reference sequence). The CDR3 is 15 residues long. CDR3 coding DNA: TGTGCCACCAGCATATATGGGACAGGGGGAGAGACCCAGTACTTC. It is translated as CATSIYGTGGETQYF.

The chain joins TRBV6-1 to TRBJ2-2; D is unresolved. The CDR3 loop spans 13 amino acids. V was shortened by 2 bases and J by 5 bases, with 6 bases between the two germline ends. Germline lookup yields CDR1 MNHNS and CDR2 SASEGT. CDR3 sequence reads: CASSESSTGELFF. DNA of the CDR3: TGTGCCAGCAGTGAATCCAGTACCGGGGAGCTGTTTTTT.

Points on this clone: The CDR3 does not close with the conserved phenylalanine or tryptophan, likely indicating a read error. It is unclear where the CDR3 begins or ends on the DNA, so no DNA is shown, and the CDR3 is as TCRdb lists it. The V gene is TRBV25-1, the J gene TRBJ2-3; TRBD2 is taken as the D call from the table, unchecked against the DNA. Looked up from germline, CDR1 is MGHDK and CDR2 is SYGVNS. With termini counted, the CDR3 has 11 amino acids. The CDR3 is CASSETRDLFL.

The rearrangement uses TRBV10-3 and TRBJ1-1; 8 positions agree with TRBD1. Germline assignment: CDR1 ENHRY and CDR2 SYGVKD. The junction had 7 bases not matched to a gene; V was cut back by 8 bases and J by 11 bases. The CDR3 runs to 11 residues. The CDR3 nucleotides are TGTGCCATCTCGGTCAGGGGGCAGGCTTTCTTT. Amino acid sequence: CAISVRGQAFF.

The chain couples TRBV15 to TRBJ2-7, with D hard to call. The length of the CDR3 is 14 residues. V was pared by 0 bases and J by 3 bases, with 9 bases between. CDR1 is LNHNV, CDR2 YYDKDF, per germline (reference sequence). The CDR3 is CATSRDQPGYEQYF. The DNA for the CDR3 is TGTGCCACCAGCAGAGATCAACCGGGCTACGAGCAGTACTTC.

The rearrangement links TRBV6-5 to TRBJ2-5; 7 bases agree with TRBD2. Germline CDR1 reads MNHEY; CDR2 reads SVGAGI. The J segment lost 4 bases and the V segment lost 3 bases, leaving 8 bases of the junction unmatched. The CDR3 runs 15 residues. Here the CDR3 reads CASSYSLLARETQYF. As DNA, the CDR3 is TGTGCCAGCAGTTATTCCCTACTAGCGAGAGAGACCCAGTACTTC.

Remarks on this clone: Distinct nucleotide sequences in the sample also encode this CDR3. The V call is TRBV5-4, the J call TRBJ2-7; no reliable D call. CDR1 SGHNT and CDR2 YYREEE come from the germline V gene (reference sequence). Between the trimmed V and J ends, which lost 3 bases and 0 bases, there was a span of 4 bases. The CDR3 is 12 residues long. Here the CDR3 reads CASSSNSYEQYF. CDR3 sequence (DNA): TGTGCCAGCAGCTCCAACTCCTACGAGCAGTACTTC.

The chain couples TRBV6-5 to TRBJ1-5; D is unresolved. The CDR3 length is 14 residues. Trimming cost V 5 bases and J 6 bases, with 14 bases left between them. In germline, CDR1 is MNHEY, CDR2 SVGAGI. CDR3 bases: TGTGCCAGCAGTCCGGGCCTGTTGGGTCAGCCCCAGCATTTT. Encoded protein: CASSPGLLGQPQHF.

The rearrangement joins TRBV7-2 to TRBJ1-1; D may be TRBD1 (5 bases). CDR3 size: 12 residues. The V gene lost 4 bases and the J gene lost 7 bases, with 10 bases spanning the gap. CDR1 and CDR2 from the germline V gene are SGHTA and FQGNSA. CDR3 loop: CASSWGMYEAFF. The CDR3 region has the DNA TGTGCCAGCAGCTGGGGGATGTATGAAGCTTTCTTT.